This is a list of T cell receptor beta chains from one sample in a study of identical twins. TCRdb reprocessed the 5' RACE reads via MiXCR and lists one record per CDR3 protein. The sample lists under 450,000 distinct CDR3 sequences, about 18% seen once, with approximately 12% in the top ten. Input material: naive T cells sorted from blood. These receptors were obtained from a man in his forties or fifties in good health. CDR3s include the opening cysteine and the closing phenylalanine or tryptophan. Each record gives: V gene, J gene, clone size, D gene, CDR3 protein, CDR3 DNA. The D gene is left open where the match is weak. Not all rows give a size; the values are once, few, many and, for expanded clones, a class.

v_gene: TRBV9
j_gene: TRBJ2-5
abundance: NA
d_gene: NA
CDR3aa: CASSTPIGGQETQYF
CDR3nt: TGTGCCAGCAGCACTCCTATCGGAGGGCAAGAGACCCAGTACTTC

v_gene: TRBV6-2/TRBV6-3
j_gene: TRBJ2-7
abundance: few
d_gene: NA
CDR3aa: CASSYSKQGNYEQYF
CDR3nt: TGTGCCAGCAGTTACTCGAAACAGGGAAACTACGAGCAGTACTTC

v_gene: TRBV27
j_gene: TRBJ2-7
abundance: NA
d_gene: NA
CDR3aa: CASSFVRGTGREQYF
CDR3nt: TGTGCCAGCAGTTTCGTGAGGGGCACGGGAAGGGAGCAGTACTTC

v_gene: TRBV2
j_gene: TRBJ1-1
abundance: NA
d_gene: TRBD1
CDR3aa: CASSEAGVRTGGAWTEAFF
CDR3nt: TGTGCCAGCAGTGAAGCCGGTGTTCGGACAGGGGGCGCCTGGACTGAAGCTTTCTTT

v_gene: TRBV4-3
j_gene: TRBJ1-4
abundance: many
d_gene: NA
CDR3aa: CASSQEWTLLSGEKLFF
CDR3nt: TGCGCCAGCAGCCAAGAATGGACCCTCTTATCGGGTGAAAAACTGTTTTTT

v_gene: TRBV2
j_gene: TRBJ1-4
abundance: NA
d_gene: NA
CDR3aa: CASTGTDTNEKLFF
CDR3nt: TGTGCCAGCACTGGGACGGACACTAATGAAAAACTGTTTTTT

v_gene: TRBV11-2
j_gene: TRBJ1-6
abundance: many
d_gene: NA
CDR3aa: CASSHGEPRLHF
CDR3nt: TGTGCCAGCAGCCATGGGGAGCCTCGCCTCCACTTT

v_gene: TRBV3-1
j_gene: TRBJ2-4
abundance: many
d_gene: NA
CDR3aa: CASSQVLRQQNIQYF
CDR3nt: TGTGCCAGCAGCCAAGTTCTACGACAGCAAAACATTCAGTACTTC

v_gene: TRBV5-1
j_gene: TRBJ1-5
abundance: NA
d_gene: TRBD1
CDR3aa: CASSLTGGANQPQHF
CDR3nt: TGCGCCAGCAGCTTGACAGGGGGTGCCAATCAGCCCCAGCATTTT

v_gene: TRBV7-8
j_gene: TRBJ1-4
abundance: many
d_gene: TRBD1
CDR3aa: CASSRRQGLNEKLFF
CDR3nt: TGTGCCAGCAGCCGAAGACAGGGCCTTAATGAAAAACTGTTTTTT

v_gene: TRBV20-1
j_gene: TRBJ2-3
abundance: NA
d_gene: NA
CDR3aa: CSARLLYDTQYF
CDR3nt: TGCAGTGCTAGACTACTCTATGATACGCAGTATTTT